This TCR beta chain appears in the sequencing data of a study of CD8+ T cells in alopecia areata. Study-level information: Treatment comprised oral tofacitinib, 5 to 10 mg twice daily, in treated patients. Patients took tofacitinib for 6 to 18 months, followed by 6 drug-free months.

RNA, once extracted, was reverse transcribed into cDNA for use as the sequencing template. Assay: immunoSEQ multiplex PCR; the TCRdb copy retains only in-frame clones and omits some. This sample carries over 85,000 clones, 35% to 50% of them seen once, and the ten largest clones take 0.79%. This clone was seen a few times. The antigen is unknown. Study-level findings and limits: Scalp samples also contribute reads from the resident alphabeta T cells found in normal skin.

Germline V CDR1 and CDR2: GTSNPN, SVGIG (reference sequence). V shed 8 bases and J 4 bases; nucleotides not matched to a gene: 12. The CDR3 runs to 15 residues. The sample comprised CD4+ T cells sorted from blood. The rearrangement links TRBV30 to TRBJ1-1; 11 nucleotides match TRBD1. This sequence originates from a human donor with alopecia areata. CDR3: CALHGQGAPGTEAFF. The CDR3 DNA reads as TGTGCCCTCCACGGACAGGGGGCGCCTGGCACTGAAGCTTTCTTT. Filled out from reference TRBV30 and TRBJ1-1, the complete variable domain reads SQTIHQWPATLVQPVGSPLSLECTVEGTSNPNLYWYRQAAGRGLQLLFYSVGIGQISSEVPQNLSASRPQDRQFILSSKKLLLSDSGFYLCALHGQGAPGTEAFFGQGTRLTVV.